One sample yielded the 9 T cell receptor beta chains listed below, sequenced in a study of T cell responses to AZD1222 COVID-19 vaccine (dated by TCRdb to the early 2020s). Libraries came from the immunoSEQ multiplex PCR assay. In TCRdb, the immuneACCESS table is reduced to in-frame sequences with V and J assigned. These tables do not hold every clone; where another copy was compared, an unresolved V gene accounts for under half, and the others remain unexplained. The table for this sample lists around 170,000 clones; just over 90% of them were counted only once. The top ten constitute roughly 0.98% of the sample. Read against the paper, the sample's time point label means: baseline before first vaccination. Material: peripheral blood, obtained on day 0 of AZD1222 vaccination. The receptors were sampled from an adult in good health.

The chain is built from TRBV12-2 and TRBJ1-3; the DNA was not compared with TRBD1, the D call given in the table. TRBV12-2 is designated a pseudogene. The CDR3 totals 15 residues. CDR3 sequence reads: CASRLGQGAGNTIYF. For the CDR3, the DNA is TGTGCAAGTCGCTTAGGACAGGGCGCCGGAAACACCATATATTTT.

V and J are TRBV10-2 and TRBJ2-1; weak D call: TRBD2 (6 bases). V lost 6 bases, J lost 0 bases, and 12 bases lay in between. The germline gives CDR1 WSHSY, CDR2 SAAADI. There are 15 residues in the CDR3. The CDR3 nucleotides read TGCGCCAGCAGCGGACTATTTACCTCCTACAATGAGCAGTTCTTC. Translated, it gives CASSGLFTSYNEQFF.

The rearrangement links TRBV19 to TRBJ1-5; D is uncertain. The V gene lost 6 bases and the J gene lost 0 bases, with 12 bases spanning the gap. The CDR3 is 15 amino acids. Germline V gene lookup returns CDR1 LNHDA and CDR2 SQIVND (reference sequence). CDR3 nucleotides: TGTGCCAGTAGGTATGGACGTGATAGCAATCAGCCCCAGCATTTT. Translating gives CASRYGRDSNQPQHF.

To note about this clone: At one end the junction does not follow the germline gene, possibly because of a read error. This sequence joins TRBV7-7 and TRBJ1-1, with a weak D call TRBD1 (6 bases). The CDR3 is 13 residues long. CDR1 is SSHAT, CDR2 FNYEAQ, per germline (reference sequence). This CDR3 reads CASSRDMNTEAFF. CDR3 bases: TGTGCTAGCAGCCGGGACATGAACACTGAAGCTTTCTTT.

This clone has only one observation. The chain joins TRBV19 to TRBJ1-1; D is ambiguous. The CDR3 covers 15 residues. V lost 1 base and J 0 bases, leaving 9 bases between the germline ends. CDR1 and CDR2 (germline): LNHDA, SQIVND (reference sequence). CDR3 sequence: CASSIGPTLNTEAFF. Here the CDR3 DNA reads TGTGCCAGTAGTATAGGCCCTACATTGAACACTGAAGCTTTCTTT.

As regards this clone: Distinct nucleotide sequences in the sample also encode this CDR3. The rearrangement uses TRBV19 and TRBJ2-1; no firm D call. The CDR3 is 11 residues long. Germline loops: CDR1 LNHDA, CDR2 SQIVND (reference sequence). Trimming left V 5 bases short and J 7 bases short, with 6 bases between. In DNA, the CDR3 is TGTGCCAGTAGTCGATGGAATGAGCAGTTCTTC. This gives the protein CASSRWNEQFF.

This clone was seen a handful of times. This chain uses TRBV2 with TRBJ1-2, with 12 bases lining up with TRBD1. This CDR3 spans 15 amino acids. V shed 4 bases and J 6 bases; nucleotides not matched to a gene: 6. Germline V gives CDR1 SNHLY, CDR2 FYNNEI. CDR3 sequence: CASSAGGQGADGYTF. In DNA, the CDR3 is TGTGCCAGCAGTGCCGGGGGACAGGGGGCGGATGGCTACACCTTC.

The genes are TRBV6-5 and TRBJ1-1; tentatively, D is TRBD1 (5 bases). This CDR3 is built from 13 residues. V was pared by 7 bases and J by 4 bases, with 13 bases between. Per germline, CDR1 MNHEY and CDR2 SVGAGI. CDR3 amino acids: CASKQGPGTEAFF. In nucleotides, the CDR3 is TGTGCCAGCAAGCAGGGCCCGGGCACTGAAGCTTTCTTT.

The genes are TRBV18 and TRBJ2-7, with D possibly matching TRBD2 (6 bases). CDR3 length: 15 amino acids. Trimming stripped 1 base from V and 7 bases from J, with 17 bases between. CDR1 and CDR2 (germline): KGHSH, LQKENI. CDR3 in DNA: TGTGCCAGCTCACCACTGGGCGGGGAGGCTGGGGAGCAGTACTTC. It is translated as CASSPLGGEAGEQYF.